This TCR beta chain emerged from a study of metastatic and nonmetastatic thyroid tumors. Across the study: Repertoires from blood and tumor or nodule tissue of malignant and benign thyroid patients were compared. Broader study findings: According to reports, the diversity of TCR beta was significantly higher in malignant thyroid tumors than in benign nodules, and this held in both blood and tumor samples.

All patients reached thyroid surgery having received no treatment beforehand. This clone was counted between two and nine times. The target antigen is unknown. Per germline, CDR1 MDHEN and CDR2 SYDVKM. The CDR3 covers 12 residues. Trimming shortened V by 6 bases and J by 12 bases, and 15 bases separated the two germline ends. How the authors handled the data: A classifier of distant metastasis in papillary thyroid cancer was built from CDR3 differences (across clinicopathological groups). MiXCR was used by TCRdb to re-call the PCR reads. For this entry, the V and J calls and clone size follow TCRdb and not the study's own pipeline. The sample records over 25,000 clones, under 15% being singletons.

The sequence came from a female donor with papillary thyroid cancer or a benign thyroid nodule (not recorded which). Some clones in this sample may be carry-over from other donors' samples. This rearrangement joins TRBV28 to TRBJ2-1; D remains unclear. The sequenced sample consisted of blood. The CDR3 DNA follows: TGTGCCAGCAGCTTAGAACAAGGAGCGCAGTTCTTC. This codes for CASSLEQGAQFF.